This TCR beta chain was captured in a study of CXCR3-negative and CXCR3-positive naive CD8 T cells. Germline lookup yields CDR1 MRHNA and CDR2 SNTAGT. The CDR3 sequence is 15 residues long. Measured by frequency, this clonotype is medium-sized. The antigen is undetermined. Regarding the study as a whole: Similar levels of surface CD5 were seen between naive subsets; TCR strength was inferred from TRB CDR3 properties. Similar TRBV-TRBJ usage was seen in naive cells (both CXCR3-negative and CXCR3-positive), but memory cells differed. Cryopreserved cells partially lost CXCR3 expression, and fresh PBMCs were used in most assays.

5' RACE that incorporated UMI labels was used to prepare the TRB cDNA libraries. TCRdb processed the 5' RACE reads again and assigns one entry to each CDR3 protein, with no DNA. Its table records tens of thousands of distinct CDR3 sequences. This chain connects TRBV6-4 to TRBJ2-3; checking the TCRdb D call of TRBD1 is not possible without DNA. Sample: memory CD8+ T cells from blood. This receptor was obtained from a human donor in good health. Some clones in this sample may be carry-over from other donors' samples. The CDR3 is CASSVQGEATDTQYF.